Sequencing of this T cell receptor beta chain was carried out in a study of T cell responses to AZD1222 COVID-19 vaccine (dated by TCRdb to the early 2020s). About the study as a whole: A total of about 230 trial participants underwent TCR sequencing, of whom about 210 received two doses of AZD1222 and about 25 received two doses of the MenACWY control vaccine. Trial participants were enrolled into age subgroups of 18-55, 56-69 and 70-plus years, which contained approximately 150, 30 and 60 TCR-sequenced participants, respectively. The investigation overall reported the following: The whole spike protein was spanned by vaccine-associated CD4 TCRs, and dominant responses were seen in regions 160-218 and 743-854. Participants were mostly white British, with more females than males. The authors suggested clonal diversity may have been underestimated. In the small 56-69-year group, the increase in depth fell short of significance, most likely because of low power. Because no day 14 peak-response samples were available, the repertoires could be characterized only after the peak T cell response. Reportedly, almost half of the unique spike-specific TCRs recognized epitopes lying outside the regions that are mutated in the B.1.351 and B.1.1.7 variants. After two AZD1222 doses, both the breadth and the depth of spike-specific TCRs were significantly higher than at day 0 and than in MenACWY recipients. Conclusions about previously exposed vaccinees are limited, since just five to seven AZD1222 recipients were seropositive for SARS-CoV-2 at baseline.

Based on the germline V gene, the CDR1 and CDR2 sequences are MDHEN and SYDVKM. The V and J ends are trimmed by 7 bases and 6 bases, leaving 14 bases between them. The CDR3, cysteine through phenylalanine, is 13 amino acids long. CDR3 DNA is the only sequence kept; it has 39 bases, read in frame from the first base. As for this clone: Its antigen is currently not known. No base qualities exist here, and no much larger clone lies one base off it.

The time point label for this specimen denotes: about 28 days (+/-7) after the second vaccine dose. Because spike-specific TCR depth and breadth did not differ between the two schedules, AZD1222 recipients who got a second dose at roughly 4 weeks were pooled with those who got a second dose at roughly 12 weeks. Samples from vaccinated people were obtained from the UK trials COV001 and COV002, which included a single-blind randomized controlled phase 2/3 trial of AZD1222 (ChAdOx1 nCoV-19) in healthy adults. For TCRbeta chain sequencing, PBMC samples were collected from trial participants at day 0 and at day 28 after the second dose. The CDR3 regions of human TCRbeta chains were analyzed by immunosequencing. In the source study's methods: TCRs in the repertoires were matched against a reference library of SARS-CoV-2-specific TCRs that had been generated with the MIRA antigen-specificity platform. Breadth meant the fraction of unique TCRs that were SARS-CoV-2-associated, whereas depth meant the fraction of total T cells that were SARS-CoV-2-associated. Using the MIRA data, each spike-specific TCR was mapped to the spike region that the TCR reacts to and placed in a CD4 or CD8 class. Log10-transformed breadth and depth values were compared by one-way ANOVA with Sidak's multiple comparisons tests. The clones in this table, taken by TCRdb from immuneACCESS, are in-frame only. Not every clone is retained; where verified, under half of the shortfall comes from an unresolved V gene, and the cause of the rest is unknown. V and J calls plus clone size are reproduced from that table; the DNA served to infer D and trimming. Present in this sample are under 150,000 clones, 65% to 90% of which were seen just once. The ten largest clones capture about 25% of the sample.

This clonotype originated in an adult who received the AZD1222 COVID-19 vaccine. The rearrangement joined TRBV28 to TRBJ2-3, with the D gene too uncertain to name. Sequenced here: peripheral blood, sampled 28 days after the second AZD1222 dose. The CDR3 protein sequence reads: CASTGPSRDTQYF. The DNA sequence is given as TGTGCCAGCACGGGTCCCAGCAGGGATACGCAGTATTTT.